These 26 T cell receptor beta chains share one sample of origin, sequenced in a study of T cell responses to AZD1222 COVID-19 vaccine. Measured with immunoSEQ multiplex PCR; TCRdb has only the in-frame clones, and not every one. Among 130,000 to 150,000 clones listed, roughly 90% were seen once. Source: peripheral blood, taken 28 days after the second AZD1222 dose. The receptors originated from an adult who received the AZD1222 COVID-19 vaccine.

The CDR3 coding sequence is TGCAGCGTTCTTCCCAGTGGGAGGTACGAGCAGTACTTC. It translates to CSVLPSGRYEQYF. V usage is TRBV29-1 and J usage is TRBJ2-7, with D possibly TRBD2 on 6 matching bases. V was shortened by 5 bases and J by 4 bases, with 15 bases between the two germline ends. The CDR3 contains 13 residues. The germline V gene encodes CDR1 SQVTM and CDR2 ANQGSEA.

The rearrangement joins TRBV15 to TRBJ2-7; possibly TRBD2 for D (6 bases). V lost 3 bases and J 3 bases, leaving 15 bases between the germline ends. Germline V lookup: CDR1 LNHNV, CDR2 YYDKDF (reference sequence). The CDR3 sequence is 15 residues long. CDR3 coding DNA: TGTGCCACCAGCAGCACCGGGAGAAGGGGCTACGAGCAGTACTTC. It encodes CATSSTGRRGYEQYF.

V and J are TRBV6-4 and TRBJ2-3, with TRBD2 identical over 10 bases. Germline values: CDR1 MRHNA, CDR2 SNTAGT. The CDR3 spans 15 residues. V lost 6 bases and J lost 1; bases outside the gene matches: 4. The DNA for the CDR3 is TGTGCCAGCAGCGCCGGGACTAGCGGCACAGATACGCAGTATTTT. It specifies CASSAGTSGTDTQYF.

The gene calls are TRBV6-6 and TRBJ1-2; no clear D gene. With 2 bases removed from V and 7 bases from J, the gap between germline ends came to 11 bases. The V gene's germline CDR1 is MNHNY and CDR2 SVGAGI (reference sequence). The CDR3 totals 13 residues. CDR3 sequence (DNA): TGTGCCAGCAGTTACGGTCTACCCCTTGGCTACACCTTC. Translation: CASSYGLPLGYTF.

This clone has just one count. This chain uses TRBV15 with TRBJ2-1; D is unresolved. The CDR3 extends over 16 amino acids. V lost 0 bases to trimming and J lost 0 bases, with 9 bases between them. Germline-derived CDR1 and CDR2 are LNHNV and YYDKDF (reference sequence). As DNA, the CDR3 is TGTGCCACCAGCAGAGATCCAAGGGACTCCTACAATGAGCAGTTCTTC. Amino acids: CATSRDPRDSYNEQFF.

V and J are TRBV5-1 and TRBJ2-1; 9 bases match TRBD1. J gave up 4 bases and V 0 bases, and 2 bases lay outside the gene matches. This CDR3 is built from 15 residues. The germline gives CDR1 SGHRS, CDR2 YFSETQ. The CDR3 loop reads CASSLAGTGYNEQFF. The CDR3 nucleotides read TGCGCCAGCAGCTTGGCCGGGACAGGGTACAATGAGCAGTTCTTC. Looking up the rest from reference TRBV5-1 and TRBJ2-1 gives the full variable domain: KAGVTQTPRYLIKTRGQQVTLSCSPISGHRSVSWYQQTPGQGLQFLFEYFSETQRNKGNFPGRFSGRQFSNSRSEMNVSTLELGDSALYLCASSLAGTGYNEQFFGPGTRLTVL.

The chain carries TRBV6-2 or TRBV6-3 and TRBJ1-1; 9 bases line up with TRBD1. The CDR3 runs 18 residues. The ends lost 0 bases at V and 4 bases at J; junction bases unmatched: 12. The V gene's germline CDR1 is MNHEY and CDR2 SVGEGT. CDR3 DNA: TGTGCCAGCAGTTACTCGTGGACAGGGGTCAAATTTGGCACTGAAGCTTTCTTT. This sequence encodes CASSYSWTGVKFGTEAFF.

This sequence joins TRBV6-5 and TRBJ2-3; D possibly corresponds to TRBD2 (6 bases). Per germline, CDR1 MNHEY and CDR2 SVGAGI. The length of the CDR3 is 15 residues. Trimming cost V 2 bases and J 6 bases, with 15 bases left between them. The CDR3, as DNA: TGTGCCAGCAGTTACCTTAGTGGGAGGCCTGATACGCAGTATTTT. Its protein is CASSYLSGRPDTQYF.

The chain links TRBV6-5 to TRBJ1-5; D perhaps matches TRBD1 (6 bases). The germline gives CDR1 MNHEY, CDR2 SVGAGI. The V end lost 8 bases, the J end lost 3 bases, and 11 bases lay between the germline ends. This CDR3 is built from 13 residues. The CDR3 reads CASGGTFNQPQHF. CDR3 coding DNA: TGTGCCAGCGGGGGGACATTCAATCAGCCCCAGCATTTT.

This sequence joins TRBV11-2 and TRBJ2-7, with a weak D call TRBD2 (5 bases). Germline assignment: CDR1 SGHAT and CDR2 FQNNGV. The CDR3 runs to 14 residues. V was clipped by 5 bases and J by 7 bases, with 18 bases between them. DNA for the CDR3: TGTGCCAGCAGCCCAGTCCAGCGGTCTTGGGAGCAGTACTTC. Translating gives CASSPVQRSWEQYF.

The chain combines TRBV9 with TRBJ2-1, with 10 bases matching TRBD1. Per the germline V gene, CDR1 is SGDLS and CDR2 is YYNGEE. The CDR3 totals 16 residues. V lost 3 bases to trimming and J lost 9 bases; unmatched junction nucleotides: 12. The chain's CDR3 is CASSARQGADPGEQFF. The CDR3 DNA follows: TGTGCCAGCAGCGCCAGACAGGGGGCGGACCCCGGTGAGCAGTTCTTC.

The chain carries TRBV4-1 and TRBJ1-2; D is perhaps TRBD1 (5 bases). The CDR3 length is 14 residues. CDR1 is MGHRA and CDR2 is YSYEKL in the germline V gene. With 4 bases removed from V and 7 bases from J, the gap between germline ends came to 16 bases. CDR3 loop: CASSRTGTASGYTF. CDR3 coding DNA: TGCGCCAGCAGCCGCACCGGGACCGCGAGTGGCTACACCTTC.

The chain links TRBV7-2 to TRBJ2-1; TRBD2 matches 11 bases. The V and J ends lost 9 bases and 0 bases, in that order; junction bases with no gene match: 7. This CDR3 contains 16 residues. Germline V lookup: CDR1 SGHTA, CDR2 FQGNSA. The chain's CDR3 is CASATSGVSSYNEQFF. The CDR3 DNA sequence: TGTGCCAGTGCGACTAGCGGGGTTAGCTCCTACAATGAGCAGTTCTTC.

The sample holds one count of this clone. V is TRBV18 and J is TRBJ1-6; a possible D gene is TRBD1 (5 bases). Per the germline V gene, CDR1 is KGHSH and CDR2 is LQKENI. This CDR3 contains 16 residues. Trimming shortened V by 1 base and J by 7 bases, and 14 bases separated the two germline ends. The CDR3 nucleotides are TGTGCCAGCTCACCACTTGATGGAGGGGAGAATTCACCCCTCCACTTT. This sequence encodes CASSPLDGGENSPLHF.

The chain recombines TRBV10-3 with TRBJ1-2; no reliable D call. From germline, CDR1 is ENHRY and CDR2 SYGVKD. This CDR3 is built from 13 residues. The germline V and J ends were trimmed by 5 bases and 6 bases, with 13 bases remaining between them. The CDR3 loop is CAISQRAADGYTF. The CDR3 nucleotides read TGTGCCATCAGTCAACGGGCCGCAGATGGCTACACCTTC.

The CDR3 DNA follows: TGTGCCCAGAGTTCGGACGCCTACGACGCAACGATCAAAATGCAGTTCTTC. Its protein product is CAQSSDAYDATIKMQFF. The chain uses TRBV30 and TRBJ2-1; no reliable D call. The CDR3 contains 17 residues. The V gene's germline CDR1 is GTSNPN and CDR2 SVGIG (reference sequence). The V and J ends lost 8 bases and 12 bases respectively, with 35 bases between them.

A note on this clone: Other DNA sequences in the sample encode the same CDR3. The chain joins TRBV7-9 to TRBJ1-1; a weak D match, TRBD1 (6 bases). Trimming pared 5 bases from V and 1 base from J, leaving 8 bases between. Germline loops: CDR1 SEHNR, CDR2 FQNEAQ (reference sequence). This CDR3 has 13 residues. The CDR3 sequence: CASSPTGNTEAFF. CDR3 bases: TGTGCCAGCAGCCCGACAGGGAACACTGAAGCTTTCTTT.

The CDR3 reads CASSQGTARGSSYEQYF. The DNA of the CDR3 is TGTGCCAGCAGCCAGGGGACCGCGAGGGGTAGCTCCTACGAGCAGTACTTC. The V and J genes are TRBV28 and TRBJ2-7; possible D gene TRBD1, 6 bases. The CDR3 contains 17 residues. Germline V gene lookup returns CDR1 MDHEN and CDR2 SYDVKM. The V end was cut by 6 bases, the J end by 0 bases, with 21 bases between.

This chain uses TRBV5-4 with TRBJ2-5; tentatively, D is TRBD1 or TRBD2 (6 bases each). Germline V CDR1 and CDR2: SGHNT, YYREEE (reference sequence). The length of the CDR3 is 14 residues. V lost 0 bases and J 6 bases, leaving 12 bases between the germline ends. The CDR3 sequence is CASSLATGGKTQYF. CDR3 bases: TGTGCCAGCAGCTTGGCGACAGGAGGGAAGACCCAGTACTTC.

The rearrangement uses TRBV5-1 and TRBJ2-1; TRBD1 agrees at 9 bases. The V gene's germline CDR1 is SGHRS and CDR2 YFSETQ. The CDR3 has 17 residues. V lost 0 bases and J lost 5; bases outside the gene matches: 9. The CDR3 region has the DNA TGCGCCAGCAGCTTGGGGACCACAGGGGGCGTCGACAATGAGCAGTTCTTC. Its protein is CASSLGTTGGVDNEQFF.

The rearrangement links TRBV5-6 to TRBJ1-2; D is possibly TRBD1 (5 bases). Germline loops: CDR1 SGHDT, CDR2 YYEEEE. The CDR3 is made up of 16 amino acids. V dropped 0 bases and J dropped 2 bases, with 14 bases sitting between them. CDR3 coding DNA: TGTGCCAGCAGCTTGGGGATTAGGGACGGCAACTATGGCTACACCTTC. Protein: CASSLGIRDGNYGYTF.

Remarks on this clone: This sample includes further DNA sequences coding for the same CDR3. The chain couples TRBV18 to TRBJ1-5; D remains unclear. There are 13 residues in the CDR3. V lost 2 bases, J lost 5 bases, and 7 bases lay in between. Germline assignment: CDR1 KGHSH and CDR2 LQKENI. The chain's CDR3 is CASSPGEDQPQHF. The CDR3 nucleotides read TGTGCCAGCTCACCAGGAGAGGATCAGCCCCAGCATTTT.

For the CDR3, the DNA is TGTGCCAGCAGCCTATCCAGAGGACTAGCCTCCGAGCAGTACTTC. Protein sequence: CASSLSRGLASEQYF. This chain joins TRBV11-2 and TRBJ2-7; 8 nucleotides match TRBD2. This CDR3 spans 15 amino acids. V was pared by 5 bases and J by 6 bases, with 12 bases of the junction left unmatched. Germline V lookup: CDR1 SGHAT, CDR2 FQNNGV. Based on the CDR3 plus reference TRBV11-2 and TRBJ2-7, the full variable domain is EAGVAQSPRYKIIEKRQSVAFWCNPISGHATLYWYQQILGQGPKLLIQFQNNGVVDDSQLPKDRFSAERLKGVDSTLKIQPAKLEDSAVYLCASSLSRGLASEQYFGPGTRLTVT.

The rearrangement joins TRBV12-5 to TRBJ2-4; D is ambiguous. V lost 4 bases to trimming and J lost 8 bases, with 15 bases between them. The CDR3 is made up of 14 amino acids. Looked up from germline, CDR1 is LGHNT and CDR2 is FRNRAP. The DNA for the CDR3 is TGTGCTAGTGGTTCCCCCAGGCAAGGCGACATTCAGTACTTC. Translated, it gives CASGSPRQGDIQYF.

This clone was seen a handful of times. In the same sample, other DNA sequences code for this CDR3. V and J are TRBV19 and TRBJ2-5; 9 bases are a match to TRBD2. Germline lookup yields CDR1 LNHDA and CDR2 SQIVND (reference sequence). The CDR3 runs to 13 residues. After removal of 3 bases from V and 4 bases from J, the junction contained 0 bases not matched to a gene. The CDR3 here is CASSISGRETQYF. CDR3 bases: TGTGCCAGTAGTATTAGCGGGAGAGAGACCCAGTACTTC.

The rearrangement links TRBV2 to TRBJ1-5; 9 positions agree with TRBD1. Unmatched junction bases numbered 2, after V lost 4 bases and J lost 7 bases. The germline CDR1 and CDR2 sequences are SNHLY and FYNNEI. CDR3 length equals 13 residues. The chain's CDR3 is CASSGTGEQPQHF. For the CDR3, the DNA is TGTGCCAGCAGTGGGACAGGGGAGCAGCCCCAGCATTTT.